The 26 T cell receptor beta chains presented below share a single source sample, sequenced in a study of beta chain features in type 1 diabetes. Every bit of the isolated RNA underwent reverse transcription, so sequencing read expressed TCRB transcripts. TCRdb keeps only in-frame clones here, not all; method: immunoSEQ multiplex PCR. This table holds under 90,000 clones, 25% to 35% found once. The sequencing sample was made of stem cell memory CD4+ T cells from blood. The source of these receptors is a woman aged 18-30 years in good health.

The V and J genes are TRBV5-1 and TRBJ2-6; D may be TRBD1 (6 bases). Germline-derived CDR1 and CDR2 are SGHRS and YFSETQ. V lost 7 bases to trimming and J lost 1 base, with 9 bases between them. The CDR3 consists of 14 residues. CDR3 sequence: CASEGGSGANVLTF. In nucleotides, the CDR3 is TGCGCCAGCGAAGGGGGTTCTGGGGCCAACGTCCTGACTTTC.

This clone has just a few counts. The chain recombines TRBV19 with TRBJ2-1, with TRBD1 as a possible D gene (6 bases). Germline CDR1 is LNHDA and CDR2 is SQIVND (reference sequence). Trimming took off 3 bases at V and 6 bases at J, with 15 bases between the two ends. The CDR3 runs to 15 residues. This CDR3 is CASSIRTQGSNEQFF. The CDR3 region has the DNA TGTGCCAGTAGTATCCGGACCCAGGGGAGCAATGAGCAGTTCTTC.

This rearrangement joins TRBV2 to TRBJ2-5; TRBD2 might be the D (6 bases). The CDR3 has 13 residues. V lost 6 bases, J lost 4 bases, and 12 bases lay in between. The V gene's germline CDR1 is SNHLY and CDR2 FYNNEI. The CDR3 DNA is TGTGCCAGCAGCGGGAGTGCGGGAGAGACCCAGTACTTC. Translation: CASSGSAGETQYF. The full variable domain, its missing parts supplied by reference TRBV2 and TRBJ2-5, is EPEVTQTPSHQVTQMGQEVILRCVPISNHLYFYWYRQILGQKVEFLVSFYNNEISEKSEIFDDQFSVERPDGSNFTLKIRSTKLEDSAMYFCASSGSAGETQYFGPGTRLLVL.

V and J are TRBV18 and TRBJ1-4, with 7 positions matching TRBD1. V trimming: 6 bases; J trimming: 8 bases; junction bases outside the gene matches: 15. The CDR3 sequence is 16 residues long. The V gene's germline CDR1 is KGHSH and CDR2 LQKENI. Here the CDR3 reads CASSRSEGAVGEKLFF. The CDR3, as DNA: TGTGCCAGCTCCAGATCCGAGGGGGCGGTAGGCGAAAAACTGTTTTTT.

This sequence joins TRBV4-1 and TRBJ2-1; 7 nucleotides agree with TRBD1. Trimming removed 5 bases from V and 4 bases from J; junction bases left unmatched: 14. Germline CDR1 MGHRA, CDR2 YSYEKL. CDR3 length: 17 residues. The CDR3 region has the DNA TGCGCCAGCAGCTCCAAGCCCTCGGGACAGATGTACAATGAGCAGTTCTTC. This gives the protein CASSSKPSGQMYNEQFF.

This clone has a handful of counts. The gene calls are TRBV11-3 and TRBJ2-3; TRBD2 aligns across 15 bases. Trimming cost V 3 bases and J 3 bases; bases outside gene matches: 7. Germline values: CDR1 SGHNT, CDR2 YENEEA. The CDR3 runs 18 residues. The CDR3 DNA is TGTGCCAGCAGCTTGGGGACTAGCGGGAGGTTTGGGACAGATACGCAGTATTTT. It specifies CASSLGTSGRFGTDTQYF.

The chain uses TRBV5-6 and TRBJ1-2; weak D call: TRBD1 (6 bases). V lost 4 bases to trimming and J lost 2 bases, with 12 bases between them. The germline V gene encodes CDR1 SGHDT and CDR2 YYEEEE. CDR3 length: 14 amino acids. The CDR3 nucleotides read TGTGCCAGCAGCCGAAGCGGACAGAACTATGGCTACACCTTC. Translated: CASSRSGQNYGYTF.

This clone was counted between two and nine times. The chain employs TRBV5-1 and TRBJ2-3; D possibly corresponds to TRBD2 (6 bases). Germline CDR1 SGHRS, CDR2 YFSETQ. V lost 4 bases, J lost 1 base, and 13 bases lay in between. This CDR3 has 15 residues. CDR3 loop: CASSRDGGRTDTQYF. CDR3 nucleotide sequence: TGCGCCAGCAGCCGTGATGGAGGGCGCACAGATACGCAGTATTTT.

The chain links TRBV2 to TRBJ1-1; 7 bases line up with TRBD1. Unmatched junction bases numbered 7, after V lost 10 bases and J lost 5 bases. The CDR3 loop spans 12 amino acids. Per germline, CDR1 SNHLY and CDR2 FYNNEI. CDR3 nucleotides: TGTGCCACTAGACAGGGTCTGACTGAAGCTTTCTTT. This codes for CATRQGLTEAFF. Full variable domain (missing parts from reference TRBV2 and TRBJ1-1): EPEVTQTPSHQVTQMGQEVILRCVPISNHLYFYWYRQILGQKVEFLVSFYNNEISEKSEIFDDQFSVERPDGSNFTLKIRSTKLEDSAMYFCATRQGLTEAFFGQGTRLTVV.

This sequence joins TRBV28 and TRBJ2-7, with TRBD2 as a possible D gene (7 bases). The CDR3 loop spans 15 amino acids. Trimming cost V 6 bases and J 0 bases, with 15 bases left between them. Germline-derived CDR1 and CDR2 are MDHEN and SYDVKM. CDR3 sequence reads: CASRGRDTLSYEQYF. The DNA of the CDR3 is TGTGCCAGCAGGGGGAGGGACACCCTCTCCTACGAGCAGTACTTC. The variable domain in full, with the rest retrieved from reference TRBV28 and TRBJ2-7, is DVKVTQSSRYLVKRTGEKVFLECVQDMDHENMFWYRQDPGLGLRLIYFSYDVKMKEKGDIPEGYSVSREKKERFSLILESASTNQTSMYLCASRGRDTLSYEQYFGPGTRLTVT.

This chain joins TRBV7-2 and TRBJ1-1, with 9 bases aligning to TRBD1. CDR3 length equals 13 residues. V was clipped by 8 bases and J by 4 bases; unmatched bases: 5. Germline V gives CDR1 SGHTA, CDR2 FQGNSA. The CDR3 coding sequence is TGTGCCAGCCGAACAGGGGGCGTCACTGAAGCTTTCTTT. Its protein is CASRTGGVTEAFF.

J is TRBJ1-5 and V is TRBV4-1, with D unresolved. Germline V gene sequence: CDR1 MGHRA, CDR2 YSYEKL. There are 16 residues in the CDR3. The V end was cut by 0 bases, the J end by 0 bases, with 9 bases between. The CDR3 nucleotides are TGCGCCAGCAGCCAAGATCAAGCAATTAGCAATCAGCCCCAGCATTTT. It encodes CASSQDQAISNQPQHF.

The J gene is TRBJ2-3, the V gene TRBV9; tentative D call: TRBD2 (5 bases). This CDR3 is built from 14 residues. V was trimmed by 3 bases and J by 5 bases, leaving 13 bases between them. Per germline, CDR1 SGDLS and CDR2 YYNGEE. In DNA, the CDR3 is TGTGCCAGCAGCGCGGCACTAGGTCTAGATACGCAGTATTTT. This encodes CASSAALGLDTQYF.

The chain joins TRBV14 to TRBJ1-1; D call uncertain. CDR1 and CDR2 from the germline V gene are SGHDN and FVKESK. V lost 2 bases to trimming and J lost 1 base, with 5 bases between them. CDR3 length: 13 amino acids. In DNA form, the CDR3 reads TGTGCCAGCAGCCAATTCCGGAACACTGAAGCTTTCTTT. Its protein is CASSQFRNTEAFF.

The gene calls are TRBV7-8 and TRBJ2-2; tentative D call: TRBD1 (6 bases). Germline assignment: CDR1 SGHVS and CDR2 FQNEAQ. The CDR3 has 14 residues. V was shortened by 4 bases and J by 2 bases, with 8 bases between the two germline ends. CDR3 sequence reads: CASSSDSNTGELFF. The CDR3, as DNA: TGTGCCAGCAGCTCGGACAGTAACACCGGGGAGCTGTTTTTT.

The chain is built from TRBV2 and TRBJ2-7; 12 positions agree with TRBD2. Looked up from germline, CDR1 is SNHLY and CDR2 is FYNNEI. V gave up 7 bases and J gave up 8 bases; unmatched junction bases: 9. This CDR3 is built from 14 residues. This CDR3 is CASTEGLAGGKQYF. The CDR3 bases are TGTGCCAGCACCGAGGGCCTAGCGGGGGGGAAGCAGTACTTC.

This clone was counted a few times. The chain couples TRBV5-1 to TRBJ2-1; 7 positions agree with TRBD2. Losses at the gene ends were 0 bases for V and 6 bases for J; bases not matched to a gene: 12. Per germline, CDR1 SGHRS and CDR2 YFSETQ. The CDR3 totals 17 residues. The CDR3 loop is CASSLGLGGGPFNEQFF. CDR3 sequence (DNA): TGCGCCAGCAGCTTGGGACTCGGGGGAGGGCCGTTCAATGAGCAGTTCTTC.

The V gene is TRBV11-2, the J gene TRBJ2-7; 13 nucleotides align to TRBD2. Trimming at V came to 5 bases and at J to 4 bases, leaving 5 bases not matched to a gene. The CDR3 is made up of 15 amino acids. Germline V CDR1 and CDR2: SGHAT, FQNNGV. CDR3 bases: TGTGCCAGCAGCCCGGGGACTAGCGGGGAATACGAGCAGTACTTC. This encodes CASSPGTSGEYEQYF.

V usage is TRBV5-1 and J usage is TRBJ2-1; 8 bases fit TRBD1. The CDR3 is made up of 14 amino acids. The germline V gene encodes CDR1 SGHRS and CDR2 YFSETQ. With V trimmed by 6 bases and J by 8 bases, 10 bases remained unmatched. The CDR3 nucleotides are TGCGCCAGCACCGTCCAGGGGGCTGGAGATGAGCAGTTCTTC. Protein product: CASTVQGAGDEQFF.

In DNA form, the CDR3 reads TGCGCCAGCAGCCCGGGACAGAGCACAGATACGCAGTATTTT. It translates to CASSPGQSTDTQYF. The genes are TRBV5-1 and TRBJ2-3; 7 positions match TRBD1. Trimming at V came to 4 bases and at J to 0 bases, leaving 2 bases not matched to a gene. CDR3 length equals 14 residues. Per the germline V gene, CDR1 is SGHRS and CDR2 is YFSETQ.

The chain joins TRBV6-5 to TRBJ1-1, with D possibly TRBD1 on 5 matching bases. The germline CDR1 and CDR2 sequences are MNHEY and SVGAGI. This CDR3 is 13 amino acids long. With 7 bases removed from V and 5 bases from J, the gap between germline ends came to 14 bases. This CDR3 is CASTLLGGTEAFF. CDR3 in DNA: TGTGCCAGCACCTTACTGGGGGGGACTGAAGCTTTCTTT.

This clone came up a few times. CDR3 sequence: CASSSGDSYEQYF. The CDR3 DNA reads as TGTGCCAGCAGCTCTGGGGACAGCTACGAGCAGTACTTC. The V and J genes are TRBV11-2 and TRBJ2-7; TRBD1 matches 7 bases. The CDR3 is 13 residues long. CDR1 SGHAT and CDR2 FQNNGV come from the germline V gene. Trimming at V came to 4 bases and at J to 3 bases, leaving 3 bases not matched to a gene.

The chain couples TRBV27 to TRBJ2-7, with D maybe TRBD1 (6 bases). V lost 6 bases and J 5 bases, leaving 20 bases between the germline ends. The CDR3 covers 15 residues. CDR1 and CDR2 from the germline V gene are MNHEY and SMNVEV (reference sequence). The CDR3 region is CASRKSRGGSNEQYF. In DNA, the CDR3 is TGTGCCAGCAGGAAGTCCAGGGGTGGTAGTAACGAGCAGTACTTC.

CDR3 sequence reads: CASKADSHNYGYTF. CDR3 in DNA: TGCGCCAGCAAAGCGGACAGCCATAACTATGGCTACACCTTC. The gene calls are TRBV10-2 and TRBJ1-2, with D possibly being TRBD1 (6 bases). Trimming pared 7 bases from V and 1 base from J, leaving 13 bases between. The CDR3 is 14 amino acids. Germline V CDR1 and CDR2: WSHSY, SAAADI.

CDR3 region: CSVTGGGTFTDTQYF. For the CDR3, the DNA is TGCAGCGTCACTGGGGGGGGGACCTTCACAGATACGCAGTATTTT. This sequence joins TRBV29-1 and TRBJ2-3, with TRBD2 matching 7 bases. This CDR3 has 15 residues. J was trimmed by 2 bases and V by 6 bases; bases with no gene match: 11. Germline V gene lookup returns CDR1 SQVTM and CDR2 ANQGSEA.

This clone was counted only a few times. The chain employs TRBV30 and TRBJ2-3; 8 positions agree with TRBD2. The germline gives CDR1 GTSNPN, CDR2 SVGIG (reference sequence). The ends lost 2 bases at V and 6 bases at J; junction bases unmatched: 10. The CDR3 is 15 amino acids. This CDR3 reads CAWSPLTSDGDTQYF. The CDR3 DNA reads TGTGCCTGGAGTCCCTTGACTAGCGATGGGGATACGCAGTATTTT.